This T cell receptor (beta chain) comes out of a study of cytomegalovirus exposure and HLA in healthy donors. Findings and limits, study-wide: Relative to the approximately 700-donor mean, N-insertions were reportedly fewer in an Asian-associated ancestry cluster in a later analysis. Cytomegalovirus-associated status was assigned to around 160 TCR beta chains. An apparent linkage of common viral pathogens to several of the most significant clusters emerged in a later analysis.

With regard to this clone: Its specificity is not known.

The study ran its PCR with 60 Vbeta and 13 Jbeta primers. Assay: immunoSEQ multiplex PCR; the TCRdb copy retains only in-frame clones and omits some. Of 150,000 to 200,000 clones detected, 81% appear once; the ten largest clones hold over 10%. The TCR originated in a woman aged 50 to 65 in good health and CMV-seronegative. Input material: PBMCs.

The CDR3 nucleotides are TGTGCCAGCAGCTTGGCCAAGGGTAGCGGGGTCCACACAGATACGCAGTATTTT. It encodes CASSLAKGSGVHTDTQYF. J is TRBJ2-3 and V is TRBV5-4, with 8 bases that match TRBD2. Germline CDR1 and CDR2: SGHNT and YYREEE (reference sequence). V shed 0 bases, J shed 2 bases, and the junction held 11 bases outside the gene matches. This CDR3 has 18 amino acids.